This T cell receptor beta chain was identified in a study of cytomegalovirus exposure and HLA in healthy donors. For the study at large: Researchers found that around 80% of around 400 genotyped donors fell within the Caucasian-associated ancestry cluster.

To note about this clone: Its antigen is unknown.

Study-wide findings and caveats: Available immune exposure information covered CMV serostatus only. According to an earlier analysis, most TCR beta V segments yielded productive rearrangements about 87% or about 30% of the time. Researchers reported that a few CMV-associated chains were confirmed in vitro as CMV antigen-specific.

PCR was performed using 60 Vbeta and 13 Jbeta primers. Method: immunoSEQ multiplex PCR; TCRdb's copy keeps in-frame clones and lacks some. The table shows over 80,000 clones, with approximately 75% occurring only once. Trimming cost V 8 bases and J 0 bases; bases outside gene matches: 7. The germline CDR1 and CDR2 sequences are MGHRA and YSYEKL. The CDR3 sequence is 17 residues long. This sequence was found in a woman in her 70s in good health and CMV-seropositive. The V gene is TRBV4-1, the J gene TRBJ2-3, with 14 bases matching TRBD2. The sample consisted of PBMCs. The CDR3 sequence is CASGGLAGGDSTDTQYF. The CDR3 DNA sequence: TGCGCCAGCGGCGGACTAGCGGGGGGTGATAGCACAGATACGCAGTATTTT.